A selection of T cell receptor beta chains follows, all from one sample in a study of blood T cell repertoires in COVID-19. The data were produced by immunoSEQ multiplex PCR, yet TCRdb's version contains in-frame clones alone and is incomplete. The sample lists approximately 480,000 clones, 87% seen once, with around 0.7% in the top ten. Specimen: PBMCs or T cells enriched from blood (not recorded which). All receptors derive from a woman in her late teens or twenties who had recovered from COVID-19. The CDR3 runs from the conserved cysteine through the conserved F or W. The order of the fields is CDR3 protein, CDR3 DNA, clone size, J gene, D gene, V gene. A D gene is named only where the DNA matches it firmly. The listing skips clone size in some rows; elsewhere it reads once, few, many or a size class.

CDR3aa: CASSLWDSTYNQPQHF
CDR3nt: TGTGCCAGCAGTTTATGGGACAGTACTTACAATCAGCCCCAGCATTTT
abundance: NA
j_gene: TRBJ1-5
d_gene: NA
v_gene: TRBV28

CDR3aa: CASHKRGQSSLRDTF
CDR3nt: TGTGCCAGTCACAAGAGGGGACAGAGCTCGCTTCGAGACACCTTC
abundance: NA
j_gene: TRBJ1-2
d_gene: TRBD1
v_gene: TRBV28

CDR3aa: CASSYRGQGINEQYF
CDR3nt: TGTGCCAGCAGTTACCGCGGACAGGGAATCAACGAGCAGTACTTC
abundance: NA
j_gene: TRBJ2-7
d_gene: TRBD1
v_gene: TRBV6-5

CDR3aa: CASTPYRELTQYF
CDR3nt: TGCGCCAGCACCCCATACCGGGAGCTTACGCAGTATTTT
abundance: NA
j_gene: TRBJ2-3
d_gene: NA
v_gene: TRBV5-1

CDR3aa: CASSQEGQGAGGELFF
CDR3nt: TGTGCCAGCAGCCAAGAGGGACAGGGGGCCGGCGGGGAGCTGTTTTTT
abundance: NA
j_gene: TRBJ2-2
d_gene: TRBD1
v_gene: TRBV14

CDR3aa: CASSLDPGSYYEQYF
CDR3nt: TGTGCCAGCAGCTTGGATCCGGGGTCGTACTACGAGCAGTACTTC
abundance: NA
j_gene: TRBJ2-7
d_gene: NA
v_gene: TRBV5-4

CDR3aa: CASSLTLYRDDEQFF
CDR3nt: TGCGCCAGCAGTCTGACTTTATACAGGGACGATGAGCAGTTCTTC
abundance: NA
j_gene: TRBJ2-1
d_gene: NA
v_gene: TRBV5-1

CDR3aa: CASSSWTVLNYGYTF
CDR3nt: TGTGCCAGCAGCTCCTGGACAGTGCTAAACTATGGCTACACCTTC
abundance: NA
j_gene: TRBJ1-2
d_gene: NA
v_gene: TRBV9

CDR3aa: CASSRVGAGGPDTQYF
CDR3nt: TGTGCCAGCAGCCGGGTAGGGGCGGGGGGCCCAGATACGCAGTATTTT
abundance: NA
j_gene: TRBJ2-3
d_gene: TRBD2
v_gene: TRBV28

CDR3aa: CASSIRTPRDIRTEAFF
CDR3nt: TGTGCCAGCAGCATCCGAACCCCCCGGGACATCAGGACTGAAGCTTTCTTT
abundance: NA
j_gene: TRBJ1-1
d_gene: NA
v_gene: TRBV21-1

CDR3aa: CASSRTVAPYNEQFF
CDR3nt: TGTGCCAGCAGCCGGACTGTTGCCCCCTACAATGAGCAGTTCTTC
abundance: NA
j_gene: TRBJ2-1
d_gene: NA
v_gene: TRBV5-5

CDR3aa: CATSSTGGGLGEQFF
CDR3nt: TGTGCCACCAGCTCCACTGGCGGGGGGTTGGGTGAGCAGTTCTTC
abundance: NA
j_gene: TRBJ2-1
d_gene: TRBD2
v_gene: TRBV15

CDR3aa: CAGRTGVSTNEKLFF
CDR3nt: TGTGCCGGCCGGACAGGGGTTTCTACTAATGAAAAACTGTTTTTT
abundance: NA
j_gene: TRBJ1-4
d_gene: TRBD1
v_gene: TRBV2

CDR3aa: CASSFAQLEETQYF
CDR3nt: TGTGCCAGCAGCTTTGCACAGCTGGAAGAGACCCAGTACTTC
abundance: NA
j_gene: TRBJ2-5
d_gene: NA
v_gene: TRBV5-5

CDR3aa: CASSGGRGIETGELFF
CDR3nt: TGTGCCAGCAGTGGGGGCAGGGGGATTGAAACCGGGGAGCTGTTTTTT
abundance: NA
j_gene: TRBJ2-2
d_gene: TRBD1
v_gene: TRBV2

CDR3aa: CASSHYNRDRGPLGTQYF
CDR3nt: TGCGCCAGCAGCCACTATAACCGGGACAGGGGGCCCTTAGGGACCCAGTACTTC
abundance: NA
j_gene: TRBJ2-5
d_gene: TRBD1
v_gene: TRBV4-1

CDR3aa: CASRGTLPGEQYF
CDR3nt: TGTGCCAGCAGAGGGACACTCCCGGGCGAGCAGTACTTC
abundance: NA
j_gene: TRBJ2-7
d_gene: NA
v_gene: TRBV28

CDR3aa: CASRGTGDVPGELFF
CDR3nt: TGTGCCAGTAGGGGGACAGGGGACGTCCCCGGGGAGCTGTTTTTT
abundance: NA
j_gene: TRBJ2-2
d_gene: TRBD1
v_gene: TRBV19

CDR3aa: CASRDRSYGYTF
CDR3nt: TGTGCCAGCCGGGACAGGTCATATGGCTACACCTTC
abundance: NA
j_gene: TRBJ1-2
d_gene: TRBD1
v_gene: TRBV2

CDR3aa: CSVVQGAGANYGYTF
CDR3nt: TGCAGCGTTGTACAAGGGGCAGGAGCTAACTATGGCTACACCTTC
abundance: NA
j_gene: TRBJ1-2
d_gene: NA
v_gene: TRBV29-1

CDR3aa: CASSLGYSYYEQYF
CDR3nt: TGTGCCAGCAGCTTAGGTTACAGCTATTACGAGCAGTACTTC
abundance: NA
j_gene: TRBJ2-7
d_gene: NA
v_gene: TRBV7-2

CDR3aa: CASSLGEGGYTF
CDR3nt: TGTGCCAGCAGCCTCGGGGAGGGGGGCTACACCTTC
abundance: NA
j_gene: TRBJ1-2
d_gene: NA
v_gene: TRBV7-9

CDR3aa: CASSLGSGGIGTEAFF
CDR3nt: TGCGCCAGCAGCTTGGGGTCGGGCGGGATTGGGACTGAAGCTTTCTTT
abundance: NA
j_gene: TRBJ1-1
d_gene: NA
v_gene: TRBV5-1

CDR3aa: CASSRTGTLSNIQYF
CDR3nt: TGTGCCAGCAGCCGGACAGGGACCCTTTCAAACATTCAGTACTTC
abundance: NA
j_gene: TRBJ2-4
d_gene: TRBD1
v_gene: TRBV7-9

CDR3aa: CASSWGGANEKLFF
CDR3nt: TGTGCCAGCAGTTGGGGGGGCGCTAATGAAAAACTGTTTTTT
abundance: NA
j_gene: TRBJ1-4
d_gene: NA
v_gene: TRBV6-6

CDR3aa: CASSLRSDSVSSYEQYF
CDR3nt: TGCGCCAGCAGCTTGCGTTCGGACAGCGTAAGCTCCTACGAGCAGTACTTC
abundance: NA
j_gene: TRBJ2-7
d_gene: NA
v_gene: TRBV5-1

CDR3aa: CASSLAISGGAGSEQFF
CDR3nt: TGCGCCAGCAGCTTGGCCATCAGCGGGGGGGCCGGATCTGAGCAGTTCTTC
abundance: NA
j_gene: TRBJ2-1
d_gene: TRBD2
v_gene: TRBV5-1

CDR3aa: CASSPRLDSEAFF
CDR3nt: TGTGCCAGCAGCCCCAGATTAGACAGCGAAGCTTTCTTT
abundance: NA
j_gene: TRBJ1-1
d_gene: NA
v_gene: TRBV3-1/TRBV3-2

CDR3aa: CASSLSAGANYGYTF
CDR3nt: TGTGCCAGCAGCCTCAGCGCTGGAGCTAACTATGGCTACACCTTC
abundance: NA
j_gene: TRBJ1-2
d_gene: NA
v_gene: TRBV7-2

CDR3aa: CASAGTANTGELFF
CDR3nt: TGTGCCAGCGCCGGGACAGCGAACACCGGGGAGCTGTTTTTT
abundance: NA
j_gene: TRBJ2-2
d_gene: TRBD1
v_gene: TRBV7-8

CDR3aa: CASSEGRTLNTEAFF
CDR3nt: TGTGCCAGCAGTGAAGGCCGGACTCTGAACACTGAAGCTTTCTTT
abundance: NA
j_gene: TRBJ1-1
d_gene: NA
v_gene: TRBV2

CDR3aa: CASSSWTTANEQFF
CDR3nt: TGTGCCAGCAGCTCGTGGACTACCGCCAATGAGCAGTTCTTC
abundance: NA
j_gene: TRBJ2-1
d_gene: NA
v_gene: TRBV7-2

CDR3aa: CASSPERERTDTQYF
CDR3nt: TGTGCCAGCAGCCCCGAGCGGGAGAGGACAGATACGCAGTATTTT
abundance: NA
j_gene: TRBJ2-3
d_gene: TRBD2
v_gene: TRBV3-1/TRBV3-2

CDR3aa: CASSEAGPLNYGYTF
CDR3nt: TGTGCCAGCAGTGAAGCGGGGCCCCTTAACTATGGCTACACCTTC
abundance: NA
j_gene: TRBJ1-2
d_gene: NA
v_gene: TRBV6-1

CDR3aa: CASSKLGTGEPYEQYF
CDR3nt: TGTGCCAGCAGCAAGTTAGGGACAGGAGAACCCTACGAGCAGTACTTC
abundance: few
j_gene: TRBJ2-7
d_gene: TRBD1
v_gene: TRBV25-1

CDR3aa: CAISESKEGETQYF
CDR3nt: TGTGCCATCAGTGAGTCTAAGGAGGGGGAGACCCAGTACTTC
abundance: NA
j_gene: TRBJ2-5
d_gene: NA
v_gene: TRBV10-3

CDR3aa: CASSVWGQTTGELFF
CDR3nt: TGTGCCAGCAGCGTATGGGGACAGACCACCGGGGAGCTGTTTTTT
abundance: NA
j_gene: TRBJ2-2
d_gene: TRBD1
v_gene: TRBV3-1/TRBV3-2

CDR3aa: CASSQYRGPYEQYF
CDR3nt: TGCGCCAGCAGCCAGTACAGGGGCCCTTACGAGCAGTACTTC
abundance: NA
j_gene: TRBJ2-7
d_gene: TRBD1
v_gene: TRBV4-1

CDR3aa: CASSQATLPLTQYF
CDR3nt: TGTGCCAGCAGCCAGGCGACTCTCCCTTTAACGCAGTATTTT
abundance: NA
j_gene: TRBJ2-3
d_gene: NA
v_gene: TRBV4-2

CDR3aa: CARSTDTTSQGNEGYTF
CDR3nt: TGCGCCAGATCGACAGATACAACCTCACAGGGGAATGAGGGCTACACCTTC
abundance: NA
j_gene: TRBJ1-2
d_gene: TRBD1
v_gene: TRBV5-1